The T cell receptor (beta chain) described here comes from a study of radiotherapy plus CTLA-4 blockade in lung cancer. Study-wide findings and caveats: After treatment with radiotherapy plus ipilimumab, TCR clones that came from the tumor expanded in blood.

Clones were sequenced by immunoSEQ multiplex PCR, and TCRdb holds only the in-frame ones, with some missing. The repertoire includes some 60,000 clones, less than 85% of them detected once, and approximately 15% sits in the top ten. About this clone itself: What it binds is unknown. One junction end disagrees with the germline gene, perhaps due to a read error.

Germline V CDR1 and CDR2: KGHSH, LQKENI. This CDR3 comprises 19 residues. The source material was peripheral blood, sampled from a patient treated with radiotherapy plus ipilimumab. V and J are TRBV18 and TRBJ2-1; TRBD2 agrees at 14 bases. The TCR originated in a human donor with non-small cell lung cancer who had a complete response to radiotherapy plus ipilimumab. Written as DNA, the CDR3 is TGTGCCAGCTCATTCACTACCGGGACTAGCGGGAGATCCTCCAATGAGCAGTTCTTC. It encodes CASSFTTGTSGRSSNEQFF. Using reference TRBV18 and TRBJ2-1 for the parts outside the CDR3, the full variable domain is NAGVMQNPRHLVRRRGQEARLRCSPMKGHSHVYWYRQLPEEGLKFMVYLQKENIIDESGMPKERFSAEFPKEGPSILRIQQVVRGDSAAYFCASSFTTGTSGRSSNEQFFGPGTRLTVL.